This is a list of T cell receptor beta chains from one sample in a study of CD8+ T cells in alopecia areata. Produced via immunoSEQ multiplex PCR; TCRdb's table is partial and in-frame only. The table lists about 180,000 clones, less than 70% of them singletons. This specimen was CD8+ T cells sorted from blood, taken at week 24, from a patient treated with tofacitinib. These receptors were collected from a human donor with alopecia areata. The CDR3 runs from the conserved cysteine through the conserved F or W. D genes are given only for firm matches. Rows give clone size only sometimes, using once, few, many, or a class for an expanded clone.

NA	TRBV4-3	TRBJ2-1	TRBD2	TGCGCCAGCAGCTGGGGGGGCTACAATGAGCAGTTCTTC	CASSWGGYNEQFF
few	TRBV11-2	TRBJ2-4	TRBD1	TGTGCCAGCAGCTCTATGGACAGGGAAAACATTCAGTACTTC	CASSSMDRENIQYF
few	TRBV11-2	TRBJ2-7	TRBD2	TGTGCCAGCAGCTTAGGGCGAGCGGGGGGAGACGAGCAGTACTTC	CASSLGRAGGDEQYF
NA	TRBV25-1	TRBJ1-2	NA	TGTGCCAGCAGTGATCTAGACATATATGGCTACACCTTC	CASSDLDIYGYTF
NA	TRBV7-9	TRBJ2-5	TRBD2	TGTGCCAGCAGCCCACCGGGGACTAGCGGGGGATTTACTCAAGAGACCCAGTACTTC	CASSPPGTSGGFTQETQYF
NA	TRBV4-3	TRBJ2-7	TRBD1	TGCGCCAGCAGCCAAACTCTTGGGACAGCCTACGAGCAGTACTTC	CASSQTLGTAYEQYF
once	TRBV15	TRBJ2-1	NA	TGTGCCACCAGCAGAGAGGCAATGGTACCAGAGCAGTTCTTC	CATSREAMVPEQFF
NA	TRBV4-3	TRBJ2-6	NA	TGCGCCAGCAGCCGAGACAGGCCACCCTCTGGGGCCAACGTCCTGACTTTC	CASSRDRPPSGANVLTF
NA	TRBV15	TRBJ1-1	NA	TGTGCCACCAGCAGAGATCCACAGATGAACACTGAAGCTTTCTTT	CATSRDPQMNTEAFF
NA	TRBV7-8	TRBJ2-2	NA	TGTGCCAGCAGCTACCTCCTAGCAACCACCGGGGAGCTGTTTTTT	CASSYLLATTGELFF
NA	TRBV11-2	TRBJ1-6	NA	TGTGCCAGCAGCCGCCTGGGGGGATCACCCCTCCACTTT	CASSRLGGSPLHF
few	TRBV30	TRBJ2-2	NA	TGTGCCTGGAGCGGACGAGGGAACACCGGGGAGCTGTTTTTT	CAWSGRGNTGELFF
NA	TRBV4-3	TRBJ2-1	NA	TGCGCCAGCAGCCAAGATAAGGGGACAGCGGGGACGGAGCAGTTCTTC	CASSQDKGTAGTEQFF
NA	TRBV13	TRBJ2-3	NA	TGTGCCAGCAGCTCCCGACAGGAACTCCCGCTTACGCAGTATTTT	CASSSRQELPLTQYF